This T cell receptor beta chain came from a study of blood T cell repertoires in COVID-19 (dated by TCRdb to the early 2020s). About the full investigation: The collaborator samples originated in the United States, Italy and Spain and spanned the acute and convalescent phases of COVID-19. The material from the prospective study consisted of cDNA or gDNA derived from T cells, B-cell-depleted T cells, or PBMCs. The dataset comprised deeply sampled blood TCRbeta repertoires from subjects exposed to, actively infected with, or recovered from COVID-19. The repertoires were made available in a free public database intended to serve as a resource for research on the immune response to SARS-CoV-2. Samples were obtained from the ongoing ImmuneRACE study (first 160 participants) and from roughly 1,300 subjects provided by 6 global collaborators. Nearly every sample came with metadata listing a de-identified subject ID, COVID-19 status, age in years and sex. Where available, HLA class I and class II types were taken from metadata supplied by the sample provider and were not determined by assay-based typing.

Overall results and qualifications from the work: Clinical and demographic metadata were provided uncurated, with the amount varying by source and participant.

One collaborating source in Seattle enrolled patients during active infection and followed them longitudinally through the course of disease. Whole blood was collected in K2EDTA tubes by collaborating institutions according to the institutions' own protocols. For TCRbeta analysis, collaborators shipped samples in one of three forms: frozen whole blood, isolated PBMCs, or DNA extracted from either of those sample types. As regards this clone: What antigen it recognizes has not been identified. The input lacks base qualities; no much larger clone sits a single base away.

The immunoSEQ Assay, a bias-controlled multiplex PCR, was used to amplify TCRbeta CDR3 regions from genomic DNA. For the original study's pipeline: The number of nucleated cells in each sample was estimated by amplification of reference gene primers within the assay. To quantify the absolute abundance of each unique TCRbeta CDR3 rearrangement, sequence reads were collapsed and filtered. Productive Simpson clonality was computed per sample as the square root of Simpson's diversity index over productive rearrangements. The clones in this table, taken by TCRdb from immuneACCESS, are in-frame only. Not every clone is retained; where verified, under half of the shortfall comes from an unresolved V gene, and the cause of the rest is unknown. V and J calls and clone size follow that table, whereas D and trimming were derived from the DNA. This sample gives around 270,000 clones in total; approximately 85% of them show up just once. The biggest ten clones account for 0.7% to 1% of the sample.

CDR1 and CDR2, looked up from the germline V gene, are MDHEN and SYDVKM. From its cysteine to its phenylalanine, the CDR3 spans 14 amino acids. Here the CDR3 DNA is all that survives: 42 bases in frame from base 1. Relative to germline, V is 6 bases shorter and J is 3 bases shorter, with 12 bases between their ends. The chain employs TRBV28 and TRBJ2-1, with a tentative D gene TRBD2 over 6 matching bases. Sequences were obtained from peripheral blood. The sequence was obtained from a human donor with COVID-19, enrolled during active disease. The donor label of this sample is uncertain. The CDR3 in this case is CASSLGEVYNEQFF. At the DNA level, the sequence is TGTGCCAGCAGCCTCGGGGAGGTCTACAATGAGCAGTTCTTC. Reference TRBV28 and TRBJ2-1 proteins supply the regions before and after the CDR3; the full variable domain is: DVKVTQSSRYLVKRTGEKVFLECVQDMDHENMFWYRQDPGLGLRLIYFSYDVKMKEKGDIPEGYSVSREKKERFSLILESASTNQTSMYLCASSLGEVYNEQFFGPGTRLTVL.